This record concerns one T cell receptor beta chain sequence. Its antigen is not known. The CDR3 is 14 residues long. After re-calling the 5' RACE reads, TCRdb lists one entry per CDR3 protein, DNA absent. This sample's table has about 370,000 distinct CDR3 sequences. This sample was taken from a study of T cells expressing NK-cell markers. Background on the study: Seven HCMV-seropositive donors and one seronegative donor made up the eight sequenced donors.

Study-level findings and limits: These clonotypes, the leaders elsewhere, also led the CD3+CD56-NKG2C+ fraction in four donors.

V and J are TRBV12-3 or TRBV12-4 and TRBJ1-1; TCRdb's D call of TRBD1 is untestable without DNA. The sample consisted of blood T cells: a sorted CD56 or NKG2C T cell subset, CD4+ or CD8+ T cells, or bulk PBMC T cells (not recorded which). The receptor comes from a woman in her fifties or sixties in good health. The CDR3 region is CASSFPGWNTEAFF.